The 22 T cell receptor beta chains below were found in one sample sequenced in a study of T-cell memory formation after mild COVID-19. One entry per CDR3 protein results from TCRdb running MiXCR on the 5' RACE reads. The sample shows 140,000 to 150,000 distinct CDR3 sequences, almost 25% of them seen only once. Source material: PBMCs or a T cell subset sorted from them (not recorded which). The receptor source for this set is an adult woman who had mild COVID-19 (a few samples of this study predate the infection). Cell type and time point are not known.

The chain recombines TRBV5-1 with TRBJ2-4; D is uncertain. V was trimmed by 1 base and J by 1 base, leaving 9 bases between them. This CDR3 is 15 amino acids long. CDR1 and CDR2 (germline): SGHRS, YFSETQ. DNA of the CDR3: TGCGCCAGCAGCTTGTCCCTCGCCGCCAAAAACATTCAGTACTTC. It encodes CASSLSLAAKNIQYF.

This clonotype was seen a handful of times. The chain recombines TRBV7-9 with TRBJ2-5; 10 nucleotides match TRBD2. The germline V gene encodes CDR1 SEHNR and CDR2 FQNEAQ (reference sequence). V lost 1 base and J lost 3; bases outside the gene matches: 2. This CDR3 has 15 amino acids. The CDR3 region has the DNA TGTGCCAGCAGCTTAGTTCTAGCGGGGGAAGAGACCCAGTACTTC. It codes for CASSLVLAGEETQYF.

The chain employs TRBV11-3 and TRBJ2-7; weak D call: TRBD2 (5 bases). Trimming shortened V by 5 bases and J by 2 bases, and 10 bases separated the two germline ends. CDR3 size: 13 residues. Germline lookup yields CDR1 SGHNT and CDR2 YENEEA. Here the CDR3 DNA reads TGTGCCAGCAGCCCCTTTAGCGCCTACGAGCAGTACTTC. Translation gives CASSPFSAYEQYF.

This clonotype was detected a few times. The gene calls are TRBV23-1 and TRBJ2-2; 8 nucleotides agree with TRBD2. TRBV23-1 is an ORF; its function is uncertain. CDR3 length equals 15 residues. V lost 4 bases, J lost 5 bases, and 6 bases stayed unmatched. The CDR3 DNA reads TGCGCCAGCAGTCCCCGGGAGGGGAAGACCGGGGAGCTGTTTTTT. Encoded protein: CASSPREGKTGELFF.

There are a few counts of this clonotype. The CDR3 DNA is TGCGCCAGCAGTCTCTTAGCGGGGGAGTTCTACGAGCAGTACTTC. It specifies CASSLLAGEFYEQYF. V usage is TRBV4-1 and J usage is TRBJ2-7; 9 positions match TRBD2. CDR3 length: 15 residues. The germline CDR1 and CDR2 sequences are MGHRA and YSYEKL. The trim removed 6 bases at V and 3 bases at J, leaving 9 bases unmatched.

Only a few counts were recorded for this clonotype. The chain uses TRBV6-2 or TRBV6-3 and TRBJ2-2, with unresolved D. Germline CDR1 MNHEY, CDR2 SVGEGT. CDR3 length: 14 residues. Trimming took 2 bases from V and 1 from J, leaving 5 bases between them. For the CDR3, the DNA is TGTGCCAGCAGTTACGGCGTGAACACCGGGGAGCTGTTTTTT. Protein product: CASSYGVNTGELFF.

The J gene is TRBJ2-1, the V gene TRBV3-1; TRBD2 aligns across 10 bases. From germline, CDR1 is LGHDT and CDR2 YNNKEL (reference sequence). With V trimmed by 5 bases and J by 10 bases, 8 bases remained unmatched. The CDR3 has 14 residues. The CDR3 DNA is TGTGCCAGCAGCACTGGGAGCGGGAGGGAGGAGCAGTTCTTC. Translated: CASSTGSGREEQFF.

The chain is built from TRBV9 and TRBJ1-1; D not certain. Germline CDR1 reads SGDLS; CDR2 reads YYNGEE. The CDR3 has 12 amino acids. With 0 bases removed from V and 4 bases from J, the gap between germline ends came to 4 bases. Here the CDR3 DNA reads TGTGCCAGCAGCGTAGGGGGCACTGAAGCTTTCTTT. It translates to CASSVGGTEAFF.

This rearrangement joins TRBV6-1 to TRBJ2-7; D is uncertain. The CDR3 runs 11 residues. Germline V CDR1 and CDR2: MNHNS, SASEGT. V shed 2 bases and J shed 4 bases, with 3 bases lying between them. This chain's CDR3 is CASSEIYEQYF. For the CDR3, the DNA is TGTGCCAGCAGTGAAATATACGAGCAGTACTTC.

The J gene is TRBJ2-3, the V gene TRBV7-6, with no clear D. The CDR3 is made up of 14 amino acids. Looked up from germline, CDR1 is SGHVS and CDR2 is FNYEAQ. V was clipped by 5 bases and J by 5 bases, with 14 bases between them. CDR3 sequence (DNA): TGTGCCAGCAGCCCTCTGGGATTTAGAGATACGCAGTATTTT. It translates to CASSPLGFRDTQYF.

The chain couples TRBV4-1 to TRBJ2-7; TRBD2 matches at 8 bases. The CDR3 consists of 15 residues. Germline V gives CDR1 MGHRA, CDR2 YSYEKL. V shed 1 base, J shed 2 bases, and the junction held 4 bases outside the gene matches. The DNA of the CDR3 is TGCGCCAGCAGCCAAGTCCGGGAGGGGACCTACGAGCAGTACTTC. This gives the protein CASSQVREGTYEQYF.

The CDR3 here is CARSGQGYNEQFF. CDR3 DNA sequence: TGTGCCAGATCGGGACAGGGTTACAATGAGCAGTTCTTC. V usage is TRBV2 and J usage is TRBJ2-1; 9 nucleotides line up with TRBD1. V lost 9 bases, J lost 4 bases, and 4 bases stayed unmatched. The CDR3 totals 13 residues. Germline V gives CDR1 SNHLY, CDR2 FYNNEI.

This clonotype was seen a few times. The chain uses TRBV7-9 and TRBJ1-2; D is undetermined. CDR3 size: 13 residues. Germline CDR1 and CDR2: SEHNR and FQNEAQ (reference sequence). V lost 1 base and J lost 8, with 11 bases in between. The CDR3 sequence is CASSLGVKNGYTF. The CDR3 DNA sequence: TGTGCCAGCAGCTTAGGGGTTAAGAACGGCTACACCTTC. The entire variable domain, with the rest obtained from reference TRBV7-9 and TRBJ1-2, is as follows: DTGVSQNPRHKITKRGQNVTFRCDPISEHNRLYWYRQTLGQGPEFLTYFQNEAQLEKSRLLSDRFSAERPKGSFSTLEIQRTEQGDSAMYLCASSLGVKNGYTFGSGTRLTVV.

In this sample, this clonotype turned up a few times. This chain connects TRBV4-2 to TRBJ2-7, with TRBD2 matching 11 bases. The CDR3 contains 16 residues. The germline gives CDR1 LGHNA, CDR2 YNFKEQ. Trimming removed 5 bases from V and 1 base from J; junction bases left unmatched: 7. The CDR3: CASSNGLAGESYEQYF. The CDR3 bases are TGTGCCAGCAGCAATGGACTAGCGGGCGAGTCCTACGAGCAGTACTTC.

This clonotype turned up a few times. This chain connects TRBV14 to TRBJ2-7; D unclear. There are 11 residues in the CDR3. From germline, CDR1 is SGHDN and CDR2 FVKESK. V dropped 8 bases and J dropped 1 base, with 6 bases sitting between them. CDR3 nucleotide sequence: TGTGCCAGCGCATCGTCCTACGAGCAGTACTTC. Its protein is CASASSYEQYF.

V and J are TRBV15 and TRBJ2-1, with a possible D match to TRBD2 (5 bases). This CDR3 spans 15 amino acids. Trimming stripped 4 bases from V and 2 bases from J, with 12 bases between. Per germline, CDR1 LNHNV and CDR2 YYDKDF (reference sequence). This CDR3 is CATSNRGNAYNEQFF. The CDR3 DNA reads as TGTGCCACCAGCAATAGAGGGAACGCCTACAATGAGCAGTTCTTC.

The chain combines TRBV4-1 with TRBJ1-2, with D possibly being TRBD1 (5 bases). The length of the CDR3 is 17 residues. Germline CDR1 is MGHRA and CDR2 is YSYEKL. V was cut by 3 bases and J by 7 bases, with 24 bases left in between. CDR3 in amino acids: CASSQKVNSQLRGGYTF. In DNA form, the CDR3 reads TGCGCCAGCAGCCAGAAAGTCAACAGCCAATTAAGGGGTGGCTACACCTTC.

In its sample, this clonotype was seen a few times. The chain has TRBV7-9 and TRBJ2-3; D uncertain. This CDR3 is built from 15 residues. In germline, CDR1 is SEHNR, CDR2 FQNEAQ (reference sequence). The V end lost 5 bases, the J end lost 2 bases, and 14 bases lay between the germline ends. As DNA, the CDR3 is TGTGCCAGCAGCCCCGGACCTACGTTCACAGATACGCAGTATTTT. This translates into CASSPGPTFTDTQYF.

The chain links TRBV6-5 to TRBJ1-1; TRBD1 matches 7 bases. The CDR3 consists of 15 residues. Germline V lookup: CDR1 MNHEY, CDR2 SVGAGI. After removal of 10 bases from V and 2 bases from J, the junction contained 13 bases not matched to a gene. The CDR3 sequence: CATLTETGPNTEAFF. The CDR3 bases are TGTGCCACCCTCACTGAGACAGGGCCTAACACTGAAGCTTTCTTT.

The rearrangement links TRBV27 to TRBJ1-2; D call uncertain. The length of the CDR3 is 14 residues. Germline CDR1 reads MNHEY; CDR2 reads SMNVEV (reference sequence). Trimming removed 3 bases at V and 4 bases at J, with 12 bases between. The CDR3 reads CASSFGGSPYGYTF. The CDR3 nucleotides are TGTGCCAGCAGTTTCGGAGGTTCGCCCTATGGCTACACCTTC.

CDR3 in DNA: TGTGCCAGCAGCCAAGGCGAAGTTCCAGATACGCAGTATTTT. Protein product: CASSQGEVPDTQYF. This rearrangement joins TRBV14 to TRBJ2-3; D gene uncertain. V lost 1 base and J lost 4, with 9 bases in between. Per the germline V gene, CDR1 is SGHDN and CDR2 is FVKESK. The CDR3 loop spans 14 amino acids.

The chain has TRBV4-1 and TRBJ2-3, with 11 bases aligning to TRBD2. Germline V lookup: CDR1 MGHRA, CDR2 YSYEKL. CDR3 length: 17 amino acids. The trim removed 1 base at V and 2 bases at J, leaving 5 bases unmatched. For the CDR3, the DNA is TGCGCCAGCAGCCAAGGGTCTAGCGGGGGGTCCACAGATACGCAGTATTTT. Its translation is CASSQGSSGGSTDTQYF.